The 24 T cell receptor beta chains below all came from one sample that was sequenced in a study of cytomegalovirus exposure and HLA in healthy donors. Primers included in the PCR were 60 Vbeta and 13 Jbeta primers. TCRdb's copy holds only in-frame clones and misses some; the assay was immunoSEQ multiplex PCR. The sample holds some 120,000 clones; more than 80% are singletons and the top ten take around 3.3%. Sequencing used PBMCs. All receptors come from a male donor in good health and CMV-seronegative.

This clone appeared a single time. The chain carries TRBV19 and TRBJ1-1; D might be TRBD1 (5 bases). Trimming removed 5 bases at V and 0 bases at J, with 16 bases between. This CDR3 region has 16 residues. Germline assignment: CDR1 LNHDA and CDR2 SQIVND (reference sequence). DNA of the CDR3: TGTGCCAGTAGTCCGGGGGGTTATGGTATGAACACTGAAGCTTTCTTT. It specifies CASSPGGYGMNTEAFF.

The chain uses TRBV5-4 and TRBJ2-3, with 10 bases fitting TRBD1. Per germline, CDR1 SGHNT and CDR2 YYREEE (reference sequence). The CDR3 spans 16 residues. With V trimmed by 0 bases and J by 4 bases, 5 bases remained unmatched. Here the CDR3 reads CASSLGQGAGADTQYF. The CDR3 nucleotides read TGTGCCAGCAGCTTGGGACAGGGGGCTGGGGCAGATACGCAGTATTTT.

This clone was counted only a few times. This chain uses TRBV30 with TRBJ2-1; D gene uncertain. The CDR3 runs 12 residues. Germline loops: CDR1 GTSNPN, CDR2 SVGIG (reference sequence). V lost 3 bases and J 7 bases, leaving 10 bases between the germline ends. The CDR3: CAWRFQTNEQFF. CDR3 nucleotides: TGTGCCTGGAGATTCCAGACTAATGAGCAGTTCTTC.

Comment on this clone: Its ends do not fully match the called genes, so a read error is possible. The J gene is TRBJ2-2, the V gene TRBV7-9, with 12 bases identical to TRBD2. Germline V CDR1 and CDR2: SEHNR, FQNEAQ (reference sequence). The CDR3 runs 18 residues. CDR3 nucleotides: TGTTCCAGCAGCTTAGCGGAGACTAGCGGGGGCCCAGCCGGGGAGCTGTTTTTT. Translation gives CSSSLAETSGGPAGELFF.

The V and J genes are TRBV6-5 and TRBJ2-3, with 7 positions matching TRBD1. The CDR3 has 14 residues. Trimming cost V 2 bases and J 4 bases; bases outside gene matches: 3. The germline V gene has CDR1 MNHEY and CDR2 SVGAGI. The CDR3 reads CASSYTGEADTQYF. The CDR3 DNA reads TGTGCCAGCAGTTACACAGGGGAAGCAGATACGCAGTATTTT.

In this sample, this clone turned up a few times. Here the CDR3 reads CAWSRRGIYYEQYF. DNA for the CDR3: TGTGCCTGGAGTCGCAGGGGGATATACTACGAGCAGTACTTC. This chain joins TRBV30 and TRBJ2-7, with 7 bases aligning to TRBD1. The CDR3 extends over 14 amino acids. V shed 2 bases and J 3 bases; nucleotides not matched to a gene: 7. From germline, CDR1 is GTSNPN and CDR2 SVGIG (reference sequence).

This clone was detected once. J is TRBJ1-5 and V is TRBV2; no reliable D call. This CDR3 comprises 12 residues. The ends were cut back, 7 bases at V and 4 bases at J, with 8 bases in the middle. CDR1 is SNHLY, CDR2 FYNNEI, per germline. The CDR3 nucleotides read TGTGCCAGCAATTACGGGAATCAGCCCCAGCATTTT. Translation gives CASNYGNQPQHF.

V and J are TRBV2 and TRBJ1-1; D ambiguous. The CDR3 is 13 residues long. Looked up from germline, CDR1 is SNHLY and CDR2 is FYNNEI. Trimming took 5 bases from V and 1 from J, leaving 8 bases between them. CDR3 in amino acids: CASSPQTNTEAFF. The CDR3 coding sequence is TGTGCCAGCAGTCCACAAACGAACACTGAAGCTTTCTTT.

The chain recombines TRBV7-9 with TRBJ2-7; a possible D gene is TRBD1 (6 bases). Trimming took 5 bases from V and 6 from J, leaving 14 bases between them. CDR1 is SEHNR, CDR2 FQNEAQ, per germline (reference sequence). The CDR3 totals 13 residues. The CDR3 loop reads CASSLGTGTEQYF. CDR3 bases: TGTGCCAGCAGCCTAGGCACAGGGACCGAGCAGTACTTC. The whole variable domain, remainder taken from reference TRBV7-9 and TRBJ2-7, is DTGVSQNPRHKITKRGQNVTFRCDPISEHNRLYWYRQTLGQGPEFLTYFQNEAQLEKSRLLSDRFSAERPKGSFSTLEIQRTEQGDSAMYLCASSLGTGTEQYFGPGTRLTVT.

This clone was counted once. The genes are TRBV7-2 and TRBJ2-7, with 7 bases lining up with TRBD1. This CDR3 comprises 15 residues. V shed 5 bases and J 2 bases; nucleotides not matched to a gene: 9. Germline V gene data show CDR1 as SGHTA and CDR2 as FQGNSA. CDR3 DNA sequence: TGTGCCAGCAGCCTTACGGGGACAGCGACCTACGAGCAGTACTTC. This codes for CASSLTGTATYEQYF.

The chain employs TRBV10-1 and TRBJ2-7; possible D gene TRBD2, 6 bases. The CDR3 length is 15 residues. Trimming cost V 4 bases and J 4 bases, with 17 bases left between them. The V gene's germline CDR1 is WNHNN and CDR2 SYGVQD (reference sequence). The CDR3 DNA reads TGCGCCAGCAGTGGGGGGATCCGAGCGGGTTACGAGCAGTACTTC. This translates into CASSGGIRAGYEQYF.

This rearrangement joins TRBV30 to TRBJ2-1; 9 bases agree with TRBD2. The V segment lost 2 bases and the J segment 2 bases; nucleotides outside the gene matches: 4. Germline V gene sequence: CDR1 GTSNPN, CDR2 SVGIG (reference sequence). The CDR3 sequence is 15 residues long. The CDR3, as DNA: TGTGCCTGGAGTATTAGCGGGGGTCCCTACAATGAGCAGTTCTTC. Its translation: CAWSISGGPYNEQFF. Variable domain in full (rest from reference TRBV30 and TRBJ2-1): SQTIHQWPATLVQPVGSPLSLECTVEGTSNPNLYWYRQAAGRGLQLLFYSVGIGQISSEVPQNLSASRPQDRQFILSSKKLLLSDSGFYLCAWSISGGPYNEQFFGPGTRLTVL.

This rearrangement joins TRBV30 to TRBJ1-2, with TRBD1 matching 8 bases. The CDR3 spans 15 residues. Germline V gene lookup returns CDR1 GTSNPN and CDR2 SVGIG (reference sequence). V lost 3 bases, J lost 4 bases, and 10 bases stayed unmatched. In nucleotides, the CDR3 is TGTGCCTGGAGAGCGGACAGGGCCTCTGTCTATGGCTACACCTTC. This codes for CAWRADRASVYGYTF.

This chain connects TRBV28 to TRBJ1-4; the match to TRBD1 covers 10 bases. Trimming removed 6 bases from V and 7 bases from J; junction bases left unmatched: 5. CDR1 is MDHEN and CDR2 is SYDVKM in the germline V gene. This CDR3 has 14 amino acids. The CDR3 region has the DNA TGTGCCAGCAGCTTCGGGACAGGGGCTGAAAAACTGTTTTTT. This sequence encodes CASSFGTGAEKLFF.

The genes are TRBV29-1 and TRBJ2-5; 11 bases are shared with TRBD2. The J call may not be correct, given that the DNA end is closer to TRBJ2-7. The CDR3 runs to 16 residues. Germline V gives CDR1 SQVTM, CDR2 ANQGSEA. As DNA, the CDR3 is TGCAGCGTTGAAGGACTAGCGGGACGAGCACCCTACGAGCAGTACTTC. Translation: CSVEGLAGRAPYEQYF.

This chain links TRBV6-5 with TRBJ1-5; D call uncertain. The CDR3 length is 12 residues. CDR1 is MNHEY, CDR2 SVGAGI, per germline. V was cut by 8 bases and J by 1 base, with 6 bases left in between. The CDR3 nucleotides read TGTGCCAGCCACCAGAGCAATCAGCCCCAGCATTTT. It is translated as CASHQSNQPQHF.

The table lists this clone with a few counts. The V gene is TRBV28, the J gene TRBJ1-3, with a weak D call TRBD1 (6 bases). Deletions cut 6 bases from V and 4 bases from J, with 13 bases between. The CDR3 extends over 14 amino acids. Germline assignment: CDR1 MDHEN and CDR2 SYDVKM. The CDR3 spells CASRATGTGNTIYF. The CDR3 DNA is TGTGCCAGCAGGGCAACAGGGACAGGAAACACCATATATTTT.

The chain carries TRBV21-1 and TRBJ1-4. TRBV21-1 is flagged as a pseudogene. This CDR3 region has 17 residues. The CDR3 is CASSKAPGRLGVAKLFF. The CDR3 bases are TGTGCCAGCAGCAAAGCGCCGGGAAGGCTAGGAGTCGCAAAACTGTTTTTT.

The chain joins TRBV5-8 to TRBJ1-1, with D perhaps TRBD1 (5 bases). CDR1 and CDR2 (germline): SGHTS, YDEGEE. The germline V and J ends were trimmed by 2 bases and 1 base, with 9 bases remaining between them. The CDR3 runs 14 residues. CDR3 sequence: CASSFRVKNTEAFF. The CDR3 nucleotides are TGTGCCAGCAGCTTCAGGGTTAAGAACACTGAAGCTTTCTTT.

The J gene is TRBJ1-3, the V gene TRBV30; possible D gene TRBD1, 5 bases. CDR3 length: 14 amino acids. Deletions cut 3 bases from V and 4 bases from J, with 13 bases between. Germline-derived CDR1 and CDR2 are GTSNPN and SVGIG (reference sequence). The CDR3, as DNA: TGTGCCTGGAGGGGTGGCAGGGTCGGAAACACCATATATTTT. Amino acids: CAWRGGRVGNTIYF.

The chain links TRBV6-1 to TRBJ2-7; 10 positions agree with TRBD1. This CDR3 is 13 amino acids long. V was clipped by 5 bases and J by 3 bases; unmatched bases: 1. Germline loops: CDR1 MNHNS, CDR2 SASEGT. The CDR3 is CASSRDRGYEQYF. CDR3 DNA: TGTGCCAGCAGTCGGGACAGGGGCTACGAGCAGTACTTC.

The chain uses TRBV19 and TRBJ2-2; 7 bases line up with TRBD2. The V segment lost 3 bases and the J segment 1 base; nucleotides outside the gene matches: 5. CDR1 is LNHDA and CDR2 is SQIVND in the germline V gene (reference sequence). This CDR3 is built from 16 residues. The CDR3 bases are TGTGCCAGTAGTATGAGTCTAGCGGTGAACACCGGGGAGCTGTTTTTT. This codes for CASSMSLAVNTGELFF.

The genes are TRBV7-9 and TRBJ2-4; possible D gene TRBD1, 6 bases. From germline, CDR1 is SEHNR and CDR2 FQNEAQ (reference sequence). V was trimmed by 5 bases and J by 2 bases, leaving 16 bases between them. CDR3 length equals 16 residues. The CDR3 region is CASSPGTFRTKNIQYF. The CDR3 DNA reads TGTGCCAGCAGCCCGGGGACATTCCGGACCAAAAACATTCAGTACTTC.

The chain combines TRBV19 with TRBJ2-2, with unresolved D. The CDR3 extends over 14 amino acids. With 3 bases removed from V and 0 bases from J, the gap between germline ends came to 5 bases. Germline V gene data show CDR1 as LNHDA and CDR2 as SQIVND (reference sequence). CDR3 sequence: CASSIPTNTGELFF. For the CDR3, the DNA is TGTGCCAGTAGTATCCCCACGAACACCGGGGAGCTGTTTTTT.